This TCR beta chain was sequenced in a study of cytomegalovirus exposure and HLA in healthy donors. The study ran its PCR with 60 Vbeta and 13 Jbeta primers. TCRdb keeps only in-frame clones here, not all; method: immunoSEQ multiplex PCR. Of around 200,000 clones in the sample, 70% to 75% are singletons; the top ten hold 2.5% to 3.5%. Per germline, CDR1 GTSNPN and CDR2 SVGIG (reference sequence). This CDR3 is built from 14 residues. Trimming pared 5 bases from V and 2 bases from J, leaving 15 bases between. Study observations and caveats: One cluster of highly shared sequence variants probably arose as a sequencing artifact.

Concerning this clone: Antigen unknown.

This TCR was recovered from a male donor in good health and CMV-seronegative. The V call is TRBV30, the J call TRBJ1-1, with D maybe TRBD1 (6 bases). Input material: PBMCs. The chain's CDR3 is CAWGEGGTNTEAFF. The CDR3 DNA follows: TGTGCCTGGGGGGAGGGGGGAACCAACACTGAAGCTTTCTTT.